This is a list of T cell receptor beta chains from one sample in a study of cytomegalovirus exposure and HLA in healthy donors. This table comes from immunoSEQ multiplex PCR, and its TCRdb copy is limited to in-frame clones, with some not included. The table shows 150,000 to 200,000 clones, with around 80% occurring only once. Sequencing input: PBMCs. These receptors all stem from a girl aged 5-17 years in good health and CMV-seropositive. CDR3s leave out the opening cysteine and the closing phenylalanine or tryptophan. The D gene is left open where the match is weak.

V gene,J gene,D gene,CDR3 protein
TRBV2,TRBJ1-4,TRBD1,ASRKTGGGEKLF
TRBV27,TRBJ2-7,TRBD2,ASSLLGTSVYEQY
TRBV27,TRBJ1-1,NA,ASRRQNTEAF
TRBV6-1,TRBJ1-3,NA,ASSEWAGNPGNTIY
TRBV6-6,TRBJ1-2,NA,ASSHERGYT
TRBV12-5,TRBJ2-3,NA,ASLETGADTQY
TRBV5-4,TRBJ2-1,NA,ASSLSIEQF
TRBV4-1,TRBJ2-7,NA,ASSQESFRALGHEQY
TRBV19,TRBJ1-6,TRBD1,ASSPGQERLPLH
TRBV7-3,TRBJ2-1,TRBD2,ASSAMGAGGPDEQF
TRBV11-1,TRBJ2-3,TRBD2,ASSLGSGRSTDTQY
TRBV5-4,TRBJ1-2,TRBD1,ASSLGGGIYGYT
TRBV4-1,TRBJ1-5,TRBD1,ASTNDRDSNQPQH
TRBV5-1,TRBJ2-1,TRBD2,ASSLAGGNEQF
TRBV6-1,TRBJ2-1,TRBD2,ASPRTSGRNEQF
TRBV7-9,TRBJ2-7,NA,SSKLENNEQY
TRBV5-1,TRBJ1-2,NA,ASSLTSAENGYT
TRBV19,TRBJ2-1,NA,ASSMGGLSYNEQF
TRBV5-8,TRBJ2-5,TRBD2,ASSKWTSGRAVETQY
TRBV6-6,TRBJ2-4,NA,ASSYSTDIQY
TRBV29-1,TRBJ2-2,NA,SVLSGELF
TRBV2,TRBJ2-5,TRBD1,ASSPGQGAETQY
TRBV6-1,TRBJ1-2,NA,ASSVTQLLYGYT
TRBV9,TRBJ2-3,NA,ASSVGGGRVTDTQY
TRBV18,TRBJ2-7,TRBD1,ASSPPGTASYEQY
TRBV10-3,TRBJ2-7,TRBD2,AISGGTSGRTFYEQY
TRBV29-1,TRBJ2-1,TRBD2,SGAGLAEGIEQF
TRBV6-5,TRBJ2-1,NA,ASSSTARERQF
TRBV27,TRBJ2-7,TRBD2,ASSLGTSMPYEQY
TRBV12-5,TRBJ1-2,NA,ASGLSTSGTLYGYT
TRBV4-2,TRBJ2-7,NA,ASSQGGSTYEQY
TRBV7-9,TRBJ2-4,NA,ASSSVVAKNIQY